The T cell receptor (beta chain) under discussion was sequenced for a study of OX40 agonist ivuxolimab in advanced cancers. Method: immunoSEQ multiplex PCR; TCRdb's copy keeps in-frame clones and lacks some. The sample includes about 76,000 clones, around 90% of them seen just once. On cycle 4 day 1 and cycle 7 day 1, as well as at baseline, blood was sampled. The CDR3 totals 16 residues. The germline gives CDR1 MNHNS, CDR2 SASEGT. V shed 3 bases, J shed 4 bases, and the junction held 8 bases outside the gene matches. Study results and limitations: The study found that CD8+ T cells averaged more expanded clones than CD4+.

To note about this clone: Its matching antigen is unknown.

The receptor's source is an adult with an advanced solid tumor such as melanoma, head and neck, liver or kidney cancer. The sequencing used CD4+ or CD8+ T cells sorted from blood, collected in a trial of the OX40 agonist ivuxolimab. The rearrangement links TRBV6-1 to TRBJ1-5; 8 nucleotides line up with TRBD1. The CDR3 DNA is TGTGCCAGCAGTGAGCACACAGGGGGTAATAATCAGCCCCAGCATTTT. Translated, it gives CASSEHTGGNNQPQHF.